Sequencing of this TCR beta chain was carried out in a study of cytomegalovirus exposure and HLA in healthy donors. In nominal health when sampled, donors likely had unrecorded immune exposures nonetheless. Worth noting for this clone: Its antigen is as yet unknown.

The primer mix had 60 Vbeta and 13 Jbeta primers. The assay was immunoSEQ multiplex PCR, and TCRdb's table has in-frame clones only and misses some. The top ten hold roughly 6.8% of the sample, which has around 150,000 clones, about 64% seen once. Study results and caveats: Researchers reported that a few CMV-associated chains were confirmed in vitro as CMV antigen-specific. Most TCR sequences were rare, but some public TCRs occurred in many donors.

The CDR3 runs to 17 residues. Germline loops: CDR1 KGHSH, CDR2 LQKENI. J gave up 6 bases and V 6 bases, and 13 bases lay outside the gene matches. The sequenced sample consisted of PBMCs. V usage is TRBV18 and J usage is TRBJ2-2; 10 bases agree with TRBD1. The TCR sequence derives from an older woman in good health and CMV-seropositive. This chain's CDR3 is CASSPDGTGAGAGELFF. In nucleotides, the CDR3 is TGTGCCAGCTCGCCCGACGGGACAGGGGCGGGAGCCGGGGAGCTGTTTTTT.